This TCR beta chain was documented in a study of T cells after yellow fever vaccination. The germline CDR1 and CDR2 sequences are SGHAT and FQNNGV. The V gene end was trimmed by 0 bases and the J gene end by 4 bases; junction bases not matched to a gene: 10. The CDR3 runs 17 residues. 5'RACE template switching generated TCR cDNA, adding a universal primer site and UMIs. MiXCR, run by TCRdb on the 5' RACE reads, gives a single entry per CDR3 protein. This sample carries some 100,000 distinct CDR3 sequences, 8.9% of them seen once, and the ten largest clones take roughly 17%. Study-wide results and caveats: Any FACS-sorted repertoire could hold abundant clonotypes that contaminate it from the bulk population. Subsequent to the booster, the majority of primary-vaccination clones reappeared (roughly 95% CD4, approximately 85% CD8). A faster peak, day 5 versus 15, was reached by the weaker secondary response.

The chain couples TRBV11-2 to TRBJ2-5, with 8 bases matching TRBD1. The starting material was CD8+ T cells not binding an NS4B(214-222) dextramer, sorted from PBMCs, obtained less than 18 days after the first yellow fever vaccination. The receptor's source is a man between 18 and 29 years old who received the YFV17D yellow fever vaccine. Written as DNA, the CDR3 is TGTGCCAGCAGCTTAGATGAAAGACAGGGGTTCGGAGAGACCCAGTACTTC. This gives the protein CASSLDERQGFGETQYF.